This T cell receptor beta chain was obtained from a study of T-cell memory formation after mild COVID-19. Study-level points and caveats: Those CD4+ clones that contracted were mainly in CM and EM (CD8+ ones in EMRA).

Constant-segment-primed 5'RACE gave TCR alpha and TCR beta cDNA libraries with sample barcodes and UMIs. A single record per CDR3 protein comes from TCRdb applying MiXCR to the 5' RACE reads. This sample has just under 550,000 distinct CDR3 sequences, with roughly 21% found just once. To note about this clonotype: Its specificity is unknown.

Sequencing was performed on PBMCs or a T cell subset sorted from them (not recorded which). This receptor was taken from an adult woman who had mild COVID-19 (a few samples of this study predate the infection). Cell type and time point are not known.

Here the CDR3 DNA reads TGTGCCAGCAGCTCGCTGGGCTACAATGAGCAGTTCTTC. It is translated as CASSSLGYNEQFF. The chain uses TRBV7-9 and TRBJ2-1, with unresolved D. The ends were cut back, 4 bases at V and 3 bases at J, with 7 bases in the middle. The CDR3 runs to 13 residues. Germline V CDR1 and CDR2: SEHNR, FQNEAQ (reference sequence).